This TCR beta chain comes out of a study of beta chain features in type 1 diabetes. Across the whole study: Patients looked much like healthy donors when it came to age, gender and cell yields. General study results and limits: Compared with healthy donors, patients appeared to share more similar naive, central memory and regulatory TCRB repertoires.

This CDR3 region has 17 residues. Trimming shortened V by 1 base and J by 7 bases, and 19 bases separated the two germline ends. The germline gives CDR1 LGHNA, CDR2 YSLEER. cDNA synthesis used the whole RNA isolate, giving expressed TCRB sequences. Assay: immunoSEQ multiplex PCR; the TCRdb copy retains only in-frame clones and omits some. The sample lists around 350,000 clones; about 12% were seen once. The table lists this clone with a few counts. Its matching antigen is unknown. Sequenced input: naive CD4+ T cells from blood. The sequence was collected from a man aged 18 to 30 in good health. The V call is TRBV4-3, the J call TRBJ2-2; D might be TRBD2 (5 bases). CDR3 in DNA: TGCGCCAGCAGCCAAGGAGTTGGAGCGGCTCACGGCGGGGAGCTGTTTTTT. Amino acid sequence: CASSQGVGAAHGGELFF.